The rows below give T cell receptor beta chains drawn from one sample of a study of OX40 agonist ivuxolimab in advanced cancers. Method: immunoSEQ multiplex PCR; TCRdb's copy keeps in-frame clones and lacks some. The sample lists 55,000 to 65,000 clones; 70% to 90% were seen once. Sequencing was performed on CD4+ or CD8+ T cells sorted from blood, taken in a trial of the OX40 agonist ivuxolimab. The receptors come from an adult with an advanced solid tumor such as melanoma, head and neck, liver or kidney cancer. The CDR3 runs from the conserved cysteine through the conserved F or W. D genes are given only for firm matches. Not every row has a clone size; where given, it reads once, few, many or a size class.

J gene	V gene	clone size	D gene	CDR3 DNA	CDR3 protein
TRBJ1-1	TRBV10-1	few	-	TGCGCCAGCAGTGAAGGGATGAGGACTGAAGCTTTCTTT	CASSEGMRTEAFF
TRBJ1-2	TRBV7-6	-	TRBD1	TGTGCCAGCAGCGCCCGGACAGGGCCCTATGGCTACACCTTC	CASSARTGPYGYTF
TRBJ2-7	TRBV6-5	-	-	TGTGCCAGTCACGGTAGGGGCGCGGGTGCCTACGAGCAGTACTTC	CASHGRGAGAYEQYF
TRBJ2-1	TRBV5-1	-	-	TGCGCCAGCAGCTTGGGGTCCGTTATTTACAATGAGCAGTTCTTC	CASSLGSVIYNEQFF
TRBJ2-1	TRBV4-2	-	-	TGTGCCAGCAGCCGGATATTTGAGCAGTTCTTC	CASSRIFEQFF
TRBJ1-1	TRBV6-5	-	TRBD1	TGTGCCAGCAGTACAACCGGGACAGCGAACACTGAAGCTTTCTTT	CASSTTGTANTEAFF
TRBJ2-1	TRBV5-1	-	-	TGCGCCAGCAGTCCCCCGGACCCAACCTACAATGAGCAGTTCTTC	CASSPPDPTYNEQFF
TRBJ2-7	TRBV5-1	-	TRBD1	TGCGCCAGCAGCTTGCCTACAGGGGGCTTGGACTACGAGCAGTACTTC	CASSLPTGGLDYEQYF
TRBJ2-1	TRBV19	-	TRBD2	TGTGCCAGTAAAGAGCGGGAATTCTACAATGAGCAGTTCTTC	CASKEREFYNEQFF
TRBJ1-5	TRBV2	-	-	TGTGCCAGCAGTGGGGGACGGAGTCAAAATCAGCCCCAGCATTTT	CASSGGRSQNQPQHF
TRBJ1-2	TRBV7-3	-	-	TGTGCCAGCAGCTTAGAGGGGTTCTATGGCTACACCTTC	CASSLEGFYGYTF
TRBJ1-2	TRBV28	-	TRBD1	TGTGCCAGCTCACAGGGACAGGGATATGGCTACACCTTC	CASSQGQGYGYTF
TRBJ1-5	TRBV2	-	TRBD1	TGTGCCAGCAGTGAAGGGACAGGGGATTCTCCCCAGCATTTT	CASSEGTGDSPQHF
TRBJ1-5	TRBV19	few	-	TGTGCCAGTAGTATTTTGGGAGAGGGATTGCCCCAGCATTTT	CASSILGEGLPQHF
TRBJ2-6	TRBV19	-	-	TGTGCCAGTAGTGAGATGAGGTCTGGGGCCAACGTCCTGACTTTC	CASSEMRSGANVLTF
TRBJ1-1	TRBV2	-	TRBD1	TGTGCCAGGGCGACAGGGGTGGCTGAAGCTTTCTTT	CARATGVAEAFF
TRBJ1-5	TRBV7-2	-	-	TGTGCCAGCAGCTTAACAGGCGGCAATCAGCCCCAGCATTTT	CASSLTGGNQPQHF
TRBJ2-2	TRBV7-6	-	-	TGTGCCAGCAGCTACTTGCCCCGGACAGACGGGCCCGGGGAGCTGTTTTTT	CASSYLPRTDGPGELFF
TRBJ2-2	TRBV9	few	TRBD2	TGTGCCAGCAGCGCGACCGGGACTAGCGGAAGTTGGGGGGAGCTGTTTTTT	CASSATGTSGSWGELFF
TRBJ2-5	TRBV6-5	-	-	TGTGCCAGCAGTTTCCGACAAGAGACCCAGTACTTC	CASSFRQETQYF
TRBJ1-3	TRBV4-1	-	-	TGCGCCAGCAGCCAAGCCCCGCTCGGTGTTATAAACACCATATATTTT	CASSQAPLGVINTIYF
TRBJ1-6	TRBV7-9	-	-	TGTGCCAGCAGCTTAAGGGTTGGCAGTGGTGAATCACCCCTCCACTTT	CASSLRVGSGESPLHF
TRBJ2-3	TRBV7-9	-	-	TGTGCCAGCAGCTCCCCCTCTAGCACAGATACGCAGTATTTT	CASSSPSSTDTQYF
TRBJ2-7	TRBV11-2	-	-	TGTGCCAGCAGCTTAGACGAGAGCGAGCAGTACTTC	CASSLDESEQYF
TRBJ2-3	TRBV10-1	-	TRBD2	TGCGCCAGCAGCGGGGGGGAGCGGCTCACAGATACGCAGTATTTT	CASSGGERLTDTQYF
TRBJ1-2	TRBV20-1	-	TRBD1	TGCAGTGTGGACAGGGGCTATGGCTACACCTTC	CSVDRGYGYTF
TRBJ2-7	TRBV15	-	-	TGTGCCACCAGCAGAGGGGGGGACTCCCACGAGCAGTACTTC	CATSRGGDSHEQYF
TRBJ1-1	TRBV10-3	-	-	TGTGCCATCAGGAGGTCAGGCCTGAACACTGAAGCTTTCTTT	CAIRRSGLNTEAFF
TRBJ2-3	TRBV7-3	-	TRBD1	TGTGCCAGCAGCTTAACGGCCAGGACAGGGGCAAATTACACAGATACGCAGTATTTT	CASSLTARTGANYTDTQYF
TRBJ1-1	TRBV30	-	-	TGTGCCTGGAGTTTTAGGTGCGGACAGAGGATCTACCTCGAAGCTTTCTTT	CAWSFRCGQRIYLEAFF
TRBJ1-5	TRBV27	once	-	TGTGCCAGCAGGCCTGGGACGGGTTATAGCAATCAGCCCCAGCATTTT	CASRPGTGYSNQPQHF